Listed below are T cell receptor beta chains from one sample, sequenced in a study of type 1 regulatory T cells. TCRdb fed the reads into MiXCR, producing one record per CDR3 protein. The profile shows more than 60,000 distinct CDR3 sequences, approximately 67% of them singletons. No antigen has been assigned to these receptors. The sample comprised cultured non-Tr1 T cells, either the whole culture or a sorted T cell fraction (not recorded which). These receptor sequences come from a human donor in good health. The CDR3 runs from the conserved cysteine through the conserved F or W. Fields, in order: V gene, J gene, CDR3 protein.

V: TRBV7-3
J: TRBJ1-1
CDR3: CVSSLSLDTEVFF

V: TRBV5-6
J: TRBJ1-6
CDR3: CASSFSTGGNSPLHF

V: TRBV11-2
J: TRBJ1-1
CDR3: CASSLGPRAGNTEAFF

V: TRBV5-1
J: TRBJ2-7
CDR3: CASSLDPGTGGAQEQYF

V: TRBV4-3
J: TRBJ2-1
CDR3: CASSQSGRGLYNEQFF

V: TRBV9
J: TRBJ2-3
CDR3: CASSLLGGGQSTDTQYF

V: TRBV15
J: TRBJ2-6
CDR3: CATSTQGSVLSGANVLTF

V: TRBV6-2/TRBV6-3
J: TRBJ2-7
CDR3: CASSYSGTEDYEQYF

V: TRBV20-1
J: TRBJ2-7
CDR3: CSATPQNYEQYF

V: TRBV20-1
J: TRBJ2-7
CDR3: CSGRVITSSYEQYF

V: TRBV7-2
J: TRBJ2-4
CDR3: CASSFGNIQYF

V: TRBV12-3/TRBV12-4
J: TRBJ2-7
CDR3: CASRRQGRYEQYF

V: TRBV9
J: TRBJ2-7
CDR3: CASSVATGGTYEQYF

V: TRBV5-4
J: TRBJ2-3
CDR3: CASSFPGEGTDTQYF

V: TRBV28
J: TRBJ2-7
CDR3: CASSFSGTSGYEQYF

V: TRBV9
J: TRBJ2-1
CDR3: CASSRRLAGDHEQFF

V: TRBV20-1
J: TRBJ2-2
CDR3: CSAQDNTGELFF

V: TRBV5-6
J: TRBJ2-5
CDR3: CASSPGAGLETQYF